The rows below give T cell receptor beta chains drawn from one sample of a study of blood T cell repertoires in COVID-19. Sequencing was performed with immunoSEQ multiplex PCR; in TCRdb, only in-frame clones are kept and a portion is missing. This table has 210,000 or so clones, over 75% appearing once. The sequenced sample consisted of peripheral blood. These TCRs come from a woman aged 40 to 50 with acute or convalescent COVID-19. Each CDR3 is given with its conserved first and last residue. Fields, in order: D gene, J gene, V gene, clone size, CDR3 DNA, CDR3 protein. D genes are given only for firm matches. Some rows mark clone size as missing; the rest say once, few, many or name a class of expanded clone.

D gene: .
J gene: TRBJ1-6
V gene: TRBV27
clone size: .
CDR3 DNA: TGTGCCAGCAGTTTTGCAGGAACAAATTCACCCCTCCACTTT
CDR3 protein: CASSFAGTNSPLHF

D gene: .
J gene: TRBJ1-5
V gene: TRBV6-1
clone size: .
CDR3 DNA: TGTGCCAGCAGTGAAGCGGGGGGGTCAGACGGCAATCAGCCCCAGCATTTT
CDR3 protein: CASSEAGGSDGNQPQHF

D gene: .
J gene: TRBJ2-6
V gene: TRBV27
clone size: .
CDR3 DNA: TGTGCCAGCAGTTTAGGAACAGGGCCCCGGGCCAACGTCCTGACTTTC
CDR3 protein: CASSLGTGPRANVLTF

D gene: .
J gene: TRBJ1-2
V gene: TRBV5-4
clone size: .
CDR3 DNA: TGTGCCAGCAGCTCCCCGAAACAGGGTCCGGCGGGCTACACCTTC
CDR3 protein: CASSSPKQGPAGYTF

D gene: .
J gene: TRBJ1-1
V gene: TRBV20-1
clone size: .
CDR3 DNA: TGCAGTGCTAGAGAGACAGCTGAAGCTTTCTTT
CDR3 protein: CSARETAEAFF

D gene: .
J gene: TRBJ1-4
V gene: TRBV6-6
clone size: .
CDR3 DNA: TGTGCCAGCAGTTACTCTCGGGGTTCCGAAAAACTGTTTTTT
CDR3 protein: CASSYSRGSEKLFF

D gene: .
J gene: TRBJ1-1
V gene: TRBV19
clone size: few
CDR3 DNA: TGTGCCAGTGGGGGGGTGAACACTGAAGCTTTCTTT
CDR3 protein: CASGGVNTEAFF

D gene: TRBD1
J gene: TRBJ1-2
V gene: TRBV6-4
clone size: .
CDR3 DNA: TGTGCCAGCCCCCTGGGACAGGGATTCTATGGCTACACCTTC
CDR3 protein: CASPLGQGFYGYTF

D gene: .
J gene: TRBJ1-6
V gene: TRBV7-3
clone size: .
CDR3 DNA: TGTGCCAGCAGCTTAATGGCAGGGAGGGATTCACCCCTCCACTTT
CDR3 protein: CASSLMAGRDSPLHF

D gene: TRBD1
J gene: TRBJ1-2
V gene: TRBV3-1/TRBV3-2
clone size: .
CDR3 DNA: TGTGCCAGCAGCCAAGCTCGCGGACAGGGGACCTATGGCTACACCTTC
CDR3 protein: CASSQARGQGTYGYTF

D gene: TRBD1
J gene: TRBJ1-4
V gene: TRBV27
clone size: .
CDR3 DNA: TGTGCCAGCAGTTTTTCGGGACAGGGGGCAGGAAAACTGTTTTTT
CDR3 protein: CASSFSGQGAGKLFF

D gene: TRBD2
J gene: TRBJ2-3
V gene: TRBV7-9
clone size: once
CDR3 DNA: TGTGCCAGCAGCTTAGCCTCTGGCGGGGGGGTCACAGATACGCAGTATTTT
CDR3 protein: CASSLASGGGVTDTQYF

D gene: .
J gene: TRBJ1-2
V gene: TRBV5-4
clone size: .
CDR3 DNA: TGTGCCAGCAGCTTGGCCGGGGGGCAAATGAGAGGCTACACCTTC
CDR3 protein: CASSLAGGQMRGYTF

D gene: .
J gene: TRBJ1-1
V gene: TRBV11-2
clone size: .
CDR3 DNA: TGTGCCAGCAGCGACAGGATGAACACTGAAGCTTTCTTT
CDR3 protein: CASSDRMNTEAFF

D gene: .
J gene: TRBJ1-2
V gene: TRBV19
clone size: .
CDR3 DNA: TGTGCCAGTATGGGGGCCTACGGCTACACCTTC
CDR3 protein: CASMGAYGYTF

D gene: .
J gene: TRBJ1-1
V gene: TRBV7-9
clone size: .
CDR3 DNA: TGTGCCAGCAGCCAGGAGGGCGGCAGGCGGCAAGCTTTCTTT
CDR3 protein: CASSQEGGRRQAFF